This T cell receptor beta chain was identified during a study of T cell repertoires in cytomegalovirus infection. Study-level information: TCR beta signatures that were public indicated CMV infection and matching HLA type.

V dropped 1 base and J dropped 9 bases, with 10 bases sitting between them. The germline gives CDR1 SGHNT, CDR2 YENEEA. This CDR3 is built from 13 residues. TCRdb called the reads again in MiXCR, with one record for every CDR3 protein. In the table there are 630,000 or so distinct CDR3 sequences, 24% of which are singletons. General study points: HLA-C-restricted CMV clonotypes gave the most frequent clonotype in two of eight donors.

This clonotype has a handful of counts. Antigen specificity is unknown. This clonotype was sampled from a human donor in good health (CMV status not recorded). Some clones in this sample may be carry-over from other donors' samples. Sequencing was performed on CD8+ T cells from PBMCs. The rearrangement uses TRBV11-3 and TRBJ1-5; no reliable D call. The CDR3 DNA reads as TGTGCCAGCAGCTTAGGACCTCGGGGGCCCCAGCATTTT. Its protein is CASSLGPRGPQHF.